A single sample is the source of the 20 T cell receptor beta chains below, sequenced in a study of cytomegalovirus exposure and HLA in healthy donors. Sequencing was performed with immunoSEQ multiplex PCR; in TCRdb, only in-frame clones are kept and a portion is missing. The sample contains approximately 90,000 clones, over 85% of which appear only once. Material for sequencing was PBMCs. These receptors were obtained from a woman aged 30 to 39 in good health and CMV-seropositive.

CDR3 residues: CASSQDRGWDRGKEKLFF. Written as DNA, the CDR3 is TGCGCCAGCAGCCAAGATAGGGGCTGGGACAGGGGAAAAGAAAAACTGTTTTTT. The V and J genes are TRBV4-3 and TRBJ1-4, with TRBD1 matching 10 bases. The V segment lost 0 bases and the J segment 8 bases; nucleotides outside the gene matches: 12. Germline V lookup: CDR1 LGHNA, CDR2 YSLEER. This CDR3 is built from 18 residues.

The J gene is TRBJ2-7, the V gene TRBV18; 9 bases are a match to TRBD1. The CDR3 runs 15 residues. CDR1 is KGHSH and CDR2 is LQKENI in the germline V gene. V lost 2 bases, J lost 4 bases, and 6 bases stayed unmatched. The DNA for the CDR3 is TGTGCCAGCTCACCATACCGGGACAGGGATTACGAGCAGTACTTC. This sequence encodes CASSPYRDRDYEQYF.

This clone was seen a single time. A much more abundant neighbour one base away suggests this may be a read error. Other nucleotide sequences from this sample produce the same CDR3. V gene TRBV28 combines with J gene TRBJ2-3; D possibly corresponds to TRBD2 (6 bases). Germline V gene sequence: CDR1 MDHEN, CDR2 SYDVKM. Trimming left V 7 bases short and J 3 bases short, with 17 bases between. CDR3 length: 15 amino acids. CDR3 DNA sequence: TGTGCCAGCACCTCCGGGACTCACGATACAGATACGCAGTATTTT. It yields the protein CASTSGTHDTDTQYF. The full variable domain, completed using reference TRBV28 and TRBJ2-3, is DVKVTQSSRYLVKRTGEKVFLECVQDMDHENMFWYRQDPGLGLRLIYFSYDVKMKEKGDIPEGYSVSREKKERFSLILESASTNQTSMYLCASTSGTHDTDTQYFGPGTRLTVL.

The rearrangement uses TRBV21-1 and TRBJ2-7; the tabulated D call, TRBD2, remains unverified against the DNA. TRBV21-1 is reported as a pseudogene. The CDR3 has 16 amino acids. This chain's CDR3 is CASSKAGSGRSYEQYF. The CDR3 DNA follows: TGTGCCAGCAGCAAAGCCGGTAGCGGGAGATCCTACGAGCAGTACTTC.

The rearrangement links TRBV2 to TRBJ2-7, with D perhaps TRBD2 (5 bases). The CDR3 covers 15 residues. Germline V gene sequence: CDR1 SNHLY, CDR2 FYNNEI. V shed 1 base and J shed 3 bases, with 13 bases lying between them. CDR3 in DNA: TGTGCCAGCAGTGAAGGAGACGGGAACTTCTACGAGCAGTACTTC. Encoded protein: CASSEGDGNFYEQYF.

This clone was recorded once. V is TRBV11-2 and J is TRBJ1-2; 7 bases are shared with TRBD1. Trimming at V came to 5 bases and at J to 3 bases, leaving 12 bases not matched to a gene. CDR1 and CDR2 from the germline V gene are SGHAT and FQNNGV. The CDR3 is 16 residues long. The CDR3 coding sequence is TGTGCCAGCAGCGATCCTATACAGGGGTTCCACTATGGCTACACCTTC. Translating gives CASSDPIQGFHYGYTF.

For the CDR3, the DNA is TGTGCCAGTACCATGGACAGGGGAAATCAGCCCCAGCATTTT. Residues: CASTMDRGNQPQHF. V and J are TRBV19 and TRBJ1-5, with 9 nucleotides matching TRBD1. The CDR3 consists of 14 residues. V lost 7 bases, J lost 4 bases, and 5 bases stayed unmatched. The germline CDR1 and CDR2 sequences are LNHDA and SQIVND (reference sequence). Using reference TRBV19 and TRBJ1-5 for the parts outside the CDR3, the full variable domain is DGGITQSPKYLFRKEGQNVTLSCEQNLNHDAMYWYRQDPGQGLRLIYYSQIVNDFQKGDIAEGYSVSREKKESFPLTVTSAQKNPTAFYLCASTMDRGNQPQHFGDGTRLSIL.

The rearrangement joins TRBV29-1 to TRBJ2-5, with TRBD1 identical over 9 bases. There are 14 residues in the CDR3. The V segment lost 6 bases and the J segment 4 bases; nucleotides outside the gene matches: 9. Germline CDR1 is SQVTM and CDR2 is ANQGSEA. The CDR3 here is CSVSRDRELETQYF. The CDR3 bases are TGCAGCGTCTCCCGGGACAGGGAATTAGAGACCCAGTACTTC.

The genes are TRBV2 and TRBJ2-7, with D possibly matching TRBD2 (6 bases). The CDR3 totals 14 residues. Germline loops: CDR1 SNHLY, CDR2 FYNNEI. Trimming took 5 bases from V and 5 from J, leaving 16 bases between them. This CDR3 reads CASSYSRASDEQYF. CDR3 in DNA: TGTGCCAGCAGTTACTCGAGGGCTAGCGACGAGCAGTACTTC.

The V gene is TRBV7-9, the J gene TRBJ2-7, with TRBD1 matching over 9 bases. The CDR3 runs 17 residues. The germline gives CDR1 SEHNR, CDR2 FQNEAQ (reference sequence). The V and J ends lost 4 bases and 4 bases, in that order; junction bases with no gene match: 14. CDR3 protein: CASSWWTGANKVYEQYF. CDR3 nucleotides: TGTGCCAGCAGCTGGTGGACAGGGGCCAACAAGGTATACGAGCAGTACTTC.

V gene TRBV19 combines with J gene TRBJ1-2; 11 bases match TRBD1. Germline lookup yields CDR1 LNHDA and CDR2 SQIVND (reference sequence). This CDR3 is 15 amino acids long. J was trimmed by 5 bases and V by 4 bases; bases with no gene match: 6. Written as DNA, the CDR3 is TGTGCCAGTAGTACCCTCGGACAGGGGGCGTATGGCTACACCTTC. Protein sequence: CASSTLGQGAYGYTF.

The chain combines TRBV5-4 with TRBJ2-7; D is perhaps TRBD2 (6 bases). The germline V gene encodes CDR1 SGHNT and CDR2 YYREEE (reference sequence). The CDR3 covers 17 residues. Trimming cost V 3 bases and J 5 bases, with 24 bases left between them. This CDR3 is CASSSLGGGVGGHEQYF. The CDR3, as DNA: TGTGCCAGCAGCTCCTTGGGAGGTGGGGTGGGAGGTCACGAGCAGTACTTC.

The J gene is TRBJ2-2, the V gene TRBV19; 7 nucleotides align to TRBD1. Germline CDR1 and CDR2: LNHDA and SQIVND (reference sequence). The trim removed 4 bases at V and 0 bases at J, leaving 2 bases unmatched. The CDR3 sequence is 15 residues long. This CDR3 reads CASSRQGANTGELFF. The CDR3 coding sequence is TGTGCCAGTAGTAGGCAGGGGGCGAACACCGGGGAGCTGTTTTTT.

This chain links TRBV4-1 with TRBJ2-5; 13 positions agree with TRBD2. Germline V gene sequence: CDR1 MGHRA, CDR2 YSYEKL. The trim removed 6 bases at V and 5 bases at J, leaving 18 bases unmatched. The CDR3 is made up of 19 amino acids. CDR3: CASSATSGRAERRSETQYF. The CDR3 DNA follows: TGCGCCAGCAGTGCAACTAGCGGGAGGGCGGAGAGAAGGTCGGAGACCCAGTACTTC.

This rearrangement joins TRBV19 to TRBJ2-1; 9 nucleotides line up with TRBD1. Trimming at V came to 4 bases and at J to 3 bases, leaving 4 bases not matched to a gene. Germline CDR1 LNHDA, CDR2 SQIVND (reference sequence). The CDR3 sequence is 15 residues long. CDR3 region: CASSTGQGFYNEQFF. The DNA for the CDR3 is TGTGCCAGTAGTACGGGACAGGGATTCTACAATGAGCAGTTCTTC. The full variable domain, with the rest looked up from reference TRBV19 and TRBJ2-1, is DGGITQSPKYLFRKEGQNVTLSCEQNLNHDAMYWYRQDPGQGLRLIYYSQIVNDFQKGDIAEGYSVSREKKESFPLTVTSAQKNPTAFYLCASSTGQGFYNEQFFGPGTRLTVL.

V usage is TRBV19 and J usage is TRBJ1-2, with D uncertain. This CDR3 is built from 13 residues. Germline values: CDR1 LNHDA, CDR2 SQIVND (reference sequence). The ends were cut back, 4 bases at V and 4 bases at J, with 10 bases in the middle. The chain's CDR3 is CASSRSVRYGYTF. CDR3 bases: TGTGCCAGTAGTAGAAGCGTTCGCTATGGCTACACCTTC.

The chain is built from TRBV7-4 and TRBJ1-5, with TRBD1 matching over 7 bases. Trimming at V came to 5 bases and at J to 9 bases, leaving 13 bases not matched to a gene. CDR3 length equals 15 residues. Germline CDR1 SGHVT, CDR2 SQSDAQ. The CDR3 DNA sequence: TGTGCCAGCAGCACAGAGACAGGGTTTAATTGGCCCCAGCATTTT. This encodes CASSTETGFNWPQHF.

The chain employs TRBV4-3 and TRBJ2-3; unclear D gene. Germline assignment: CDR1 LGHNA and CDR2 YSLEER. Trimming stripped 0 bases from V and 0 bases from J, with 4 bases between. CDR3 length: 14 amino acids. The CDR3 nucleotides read TGCGCCAGCAGCCAAGAGGAGAGCACAGATACGCAGTATTTT. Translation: CASSQEESTDTQYF.

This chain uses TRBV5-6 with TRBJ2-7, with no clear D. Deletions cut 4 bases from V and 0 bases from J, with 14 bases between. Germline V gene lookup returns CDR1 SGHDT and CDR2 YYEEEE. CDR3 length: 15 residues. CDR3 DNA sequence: TGTGCCAGCAGCAGGAGCCCCTTTAACTCCTACGAGCAGTACTTC. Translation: CASSRSPFNSYEQYF. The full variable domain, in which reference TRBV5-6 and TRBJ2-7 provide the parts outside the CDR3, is DAGVTQSPTHLIKTRGQQVTLRCSPKSGHDTVSWYQQALGQGPQFIFQYYEEEERQRGNFPDRFSGHQFPNYSSELNVNALLLGDSALYLCASSRSPFNSYEQYFGPGTRLTVT.

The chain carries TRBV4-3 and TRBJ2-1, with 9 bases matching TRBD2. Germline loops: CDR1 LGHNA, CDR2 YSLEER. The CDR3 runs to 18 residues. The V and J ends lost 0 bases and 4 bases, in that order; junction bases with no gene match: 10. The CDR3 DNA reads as TGCGCCAGCAGCCAAGATCGACTAGCGGACAGAATATACAATGAGCAGTTCTTC. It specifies CASSQDRLADRIYNEQFF.